This TCR beta chain was recovered during a study of T cells in Graves' hyperthyroidism and ophthalmopathy. Study summary: Staff took peripheral blood when the initial diagnosis was made, before any treatment began.

Trimming removed 3 bases from V and 4 bases from J; junction bases left unmatched: 9. The CDR3 contains 16 residues. Germline V gene sequence: CDR1 LNHNV, CDR2 YYDKDF (reference sequence). This clonotype was recorded many times. Antigen unknown. Study-wide points: Ophthalmopathy could be told apart from stable hyperthyroidism with a 13 V-J model. With a median lead of about 6.9 months before onset, the model predicted ophthalmopathy.

Amplification of TCR beta CDR3 regions used RNA as the template. When the TCR CDR3 underwent first-round RT-PCR, the HTBI primer set was used. In TCRdb, the multiplex PCR reads were re-called with MiXCR into one record per CDR3 protein. In the table there are fewer than 550,000 distinct CDR3 sequences, approximately 15% of which are singletons. For Graves' hyperthyroidism to be stable, ophthalmopathy could not progress within 18 months. What was sequenced was blood. The origin of this receptor is a woman aged 18-29 years with Graves' hyperthyroidism. The chain carries TRBV15 and TRBJ1-3, with 7 bases that match TRBD1. CDR3 sequence (DNA): TGTGCCACCAGCAGCCTTTACCGGGACAGAGGAAACACCATATATTTT. Amino acid sequence: CATSSLYRDRGNTIYF.